This entry lists 20 T cell receptor beta chains sequenced from one sample in a study of T cell responses to AZD1222 COVID-19 vaccine. This table comes from immunoSEQ multiplex PCR, and its TCRdb copy is limited to in-frame clones, with some not included. The data contain 250,000 to 300,000 clones, almost 95% of them singletons. Sequencing used peripheral blood, obtained 28 days after the second AZD1222 dose. Every receptor here comes from an adult who received the AZD1222 COVID-19 vaccine.

The gene calls are TRBV2 and TRBJ1-6; D uncertain. V lost 4 bases and J lost 8, with 9 bases in between. The CDR3 loop spans 13 amino acids. Germline CDR1 is SNHLY and CDR2 is FYNNEI. The chain's CDR3 is CASSGRRDSPLHF. CDR3 nucleotides: TGTGCCAGCAGTGGACGGAGGGATTCACCCCTCCACTTT.

The V and J genes are TRBV7-2 and TRBJ1-1; D uncertain. The V end lost 0 bases, the J end lost 4 bases, and 12 bases lay between the germline ends. The germline V gene has CDR1 SGHTA and CDR2 FQGNSA. The CDR3 consists of 15 residues. The CDR3 sequence: CASSLALSRFTEAFF. The CDR3 DNA follows: TGTGCCAGCAGCTTAGCGCTAAGCAGATTCACTGAAGCTTTCTTT. Combining the CDR3 with reference TRBV7-2 and TRBJ1-1 gives the whole variable domain GAGVSQSPSNKVTEKGKDVELRCDPISGHTALYWYRQSLGQGLEFLIYFQGNSAPDKSGLPSDRFSAERTGGSVSTLTIQRTQQEDSAVYLCASSLALSRFTEAFFGQGTRLTVV.

The chain employs TRBV5-4 and TRBJ1-2; D ambiguous. The V gene's germline CDR1 is SGHNT and CDR2 YYREEE (reference sequence). CDR3 length equals 15 residues. The V gene lost 4 bases and the J gene lost 4 bases, with 17 bases spanning the gap. The CDR3 nucleotides are TGTGCCAGCAGCCTCGACCCGGCCACCTCCTATGGCTACACCTTC. Encoded protein: CASSLDPATSYGYTF. The full variable domain, completed using reference TRBV5-4 and TRBJ1-2, is ETGVTQSPTHLIKTRGQQVTLRCSSQSGHNTVSWYQQALGQGPQFIFQYYREEENGRGNFPPRFSGLQFPNYSSELNVNALELDDSALYLCASSLDPATSYGYTFGSGTRLTVV.

This chain uses TRBV29-1 with TRBJ1-1, with D maybe TRBD1 (5 bases). Trimming stripped 8 bases from V and 1 base from J, with 14 bases between. CDR3 length equals 13 residues. Germline loops: CDR1 SQVTM, CDR2 ANQGSEA. In DNA, the CDR3 is TGCAGCCACGCTGGGGGTGGGAACACTGAAGCTTTCTTT. Translated, it gives CSHAGGGNTEAFF.

V gene TRBV10-3 combines with J gene TRBJ2-7; D may be TRBD1 or TRBD2 (5 bases each). CDR1 is ENHRY, CDR2 SYGVKD, per germline. The V end lost 8 bases, the J end lost 0 bases, and 11 bases lay between the germline ends. The CDR3 sequence is 13 residues long. Written as DNA, the CDR3 is TGTGCCATCGGGGGACGGGACTCCTACGAGCAGTACTTC. Translated, it gives CAIGGRDSYEQYF.

V is TRBV19 and J is TRBJ2-6; perhaps TRBD2 as D (6 bases). This CDR3 region has 14 residues. V dropped 5 bases and J dropped 4 bases, with 9 bases sitting between them. Germline V CDR1 and CDR2: LNHDA, SQIVND (reference sequence). The CDR3 nucleotides read TGTGCCAGTAGTGGGGGGACCGGGGCCAACGTCCTGACTTTC. Encoded protein: CASSGGTGANVLTF. Variable domain in full (rest from reference TRBV19 and TRBJ2-6): DGGITQSPKYLFRKEGQNVTLSCEQNLNHDAMYWYRQDPGQGLRLIYYSQIVNDFQKGDIAEGYSVSREKKESFPLTVTSAQKNPTAFYLCASSGGTGANVLTFGAGSRLTVL.

CDR3 nucleotides: TGCGCCAGCAGCGGAGGGATGAATGAAAAACTGTTTTTT. Its protein product is CASSGGMNEKLFF. The chain links TRBV5-1 to TRBJ1-4; D ambiguous. The V gene lost 4 bases and the J gene lost 5 bases, with 9 bases spanning the gap. The germline gives CDR1 SGHRS, CDR2 YFSETQ. The length of the CDR3 is 13 residues.

This sequence joins TRBV21-1 and TRBJ1-1; TRBD1, the D gene given by the table, was not confirmed from the DNA. TRBV21-1 is reported as a pseudogene. CDR3 length equals 18 residues. CDR3 region: CASSKGWQGKCKGTEAFF. DNA for the CDR3: TGTGCCAGCAGCAAAGGGTGGCAGGGGAAATGTAAGGGCACTGAAGCTTTCTTT.

The chain uses TRBV14 and TRBJ1-6; D is possibly TRBD1 (6 bases). Germline V gene sequence: CDR1 SGHDN, CDR2 FVKESK. The CDR3 has 14 residues. With 5 bases removed from V and 5 bases from J, the gap between germline ends came to 10 bases. DNA of the CDR3: TGTGCCAGCAGCTTGGGACAAAATAATTCACCCCTCCACTTT. It codes for CASSLGQNNSPLHF.

The chain carries TRBV5-4 and TRBJ2-7; D uncertain. Per germline, CDR1 SGHNT and CDR2 YYREEE (reference sequence). The V and J ends lost 0 bases and 0 bases respectively, with 10 bases between them. This CDR3 region has 15 residues. CDR3 region: CASSLDPKSSYEQYF. The CDR3 coding sequence is TGTGCCAGCAGCTTGGACCCTAAGAGCTCCTACGAGCAGTACTTC. The full variable domain, with the rest looked up from reference TRBV5-4 and TRBJ2-7, is ETGVTQSPTHLIKTRGQQVTLRCSSQSGHNTVSWYQQALGQGPQFIFQYYREEENGRGNFPPRFSGLQFPNYSSELNVNALELDDSALYLCASSLDPKSSYEQYFGPGTRLTVT.

The gene calls are TRBV4-2 and TRBJ1-2; D possibly corresponds to TRBD1 (6 bases). Trimming took 0 bases from V and 6 from J, leaving 11 bases between them. This CDR3 is 14 amino acids long. Germline CDR1 is LGHNA and CDR2 is YNFKEQ. CDR3 nucleotides: TGTGCCAGCAGCCAAGAGTCAGGGGAGGATGGCTACACCTTC. Translated, it gives CASSQESGEDGYTF.

This rearrangement joins TRBV10-3 to TRBJ2-7; 9 bases agree with TRBD1. V dropped 6 bases and J dropped 6; count of bases not matched to a gene: 0. CDR3 length equals 11 residues. The germline V gene encodes CDR1 ENHRY and CDR2 SYGVKD. The CDR3 sequence: CAIRGQGEQYF. In DNA, the CDR3 is TGTGCCATCAGGGGACAGGGCGAGCAGTACTTC.

This clone was recorded only once. This sequence joins TRBV11-2 and TRBJ2-7; TRBD2 agrees at 8 bases. Per the germline V gene, CDR1 is SGHAT and CDR2 is FQNNGV. The J segment lost 7 bases and the V segment lost 5 bases, leaving 13 bases of the junction unmatched. The CDR3 is 15 amino acids. The CDR3 region has the DNA TGTGCCAGCAGCCCGATTGGCGGGAGGTCTCGGGAGCAGTACTTC. Protein sequence: CASSPIGGRSREQYF.

The genes are TRBV2 and TRBJ1-4; TRBD1 matches at 10 bases. The germline V gene has CDR1 SNHLY and CDR2 FYNNEI. V was clipped by 8 bases and J by 10 bases; unmatched bases: 19. The CDR3 has 17 residues. DNA for the CDR3: TGTGCCAGCCGGAAAACACTCGACAGGGGGCTCGTAGGAAAACTGTTTTTT. Encoded protein: CASRKTLDRGLVGKLFF.

The V gene is TRBV4-2, the J gene TRBJ2-3, with 9 bases fitting TRBD2. The CDR3 totals 14 residues. With 4 bases clipped from V and 5 bases from J, the junction kept 4 bases outside the gene matches. Germline V gene lookup returns CDR1 LGHNA and CDR2 YNFKEQ. For the CDR3, the DNA is TGTGCCAGCAGCCGACTAGCGGTGGTAGATACGCAGTATTTT. Protein sequence: CASSRLAVVDTQYF.

The chain recombines TRBV5-6 with TRBJ2-7; 7 bases are a match to TRBD1. Germline loops: CDR1 SGHDT, CDR2 YYEEEE. J gave up 4 bases and V 4 bases, and 5 bases lay outside the gene matches. The CDR3 consists of 13 residues. The chain's CDR3 is CASSIGQAYEQYF. The CDR3 bases are TGTGCCAGCAGCATCGGACAGGCATACGAGCAGTACTTC.

This chain's CDR3 is CATRLRGGTYNSPLHF. CDR3 nucleotide sequence: TGTGCCACCCGCCTGAGGGGGGGAACCTATAATTCACCCCTCCACTTT. The chain employs TRBV19 and TRBJ1-6, with D tentatively TRBD1 (6 bases). CDR1 is LNHDA, CDR2 SQIVND, per germline (reference sequence). The CDR3 runs to 16 residues. Trimming took 10 bases from V and 2 from J, leaving 18 bases between them.

This chain joins TRBV9 and TRBJ1-1; no definite D call. V was clipped by 3 bases and J by 3 bases, with 18 bases between them. This CDR3 region has 16 residues. Per germline, CDR1 SGDLS and CDR2 YYNGEE. DNA for the CDR3: TGTGCCAGCAGCGCACGACAAGGACCCGAGGACACTGAAGCTTTCTTT. Translating gives CASSARQGPEDTEAFF.

The V gene is TRBV18, the J gene TRBJ2-1; 12 bases agree with TRBD1. V lost 3 bases and J lost 4; bases outside the gene matches: 1. CDR1 KGHSH and CDR2 LQKENI come from the germline V gene. The CDR3 extends over 15 amino acids. The CDR3 DNA reads as TGTGCCAGCTCACCGGGACAGGGGGCGTACAATGAGCAGTTCTTC. Protein sequence: CASSPGQGAYNEQFF.

The chain carries TRBV10-3 and TRBJ2-5; D possibly corresponds to TRBD1 (5 bases). The CDR3 runs to 13 residues. Germline assignment: CDR1 ENHRY and CDR2 SYGVKD. Trimming pared 2 bases from V and 6 bases from J, leaving 10 bases between. As DNA, the CDR3 is TGTGCCATCAGTGAGAGGGGTCCGAAGACCCAGTACTTC. It codes for CAISERGPKTQYF.